This T cell receptor beta chain was found in a study of T cell changes during pregnancy in multiple sclerosis. Sequenced by immunoSEQ multiplex PCR; TCRdb stores in-frame clones only, minus some. The table has 74,000 or so clones, around 90% seen once. The CDR3 length is 14 residues. The germline V gene encodes CDR1 LGHNA and CDR2 YNFKEQ. V was clipped by 4 bases and J by 4 bases; unmatched bases: 5. The sample was CD4+ T cells from peripheral blood mononuclear cells, taken before pregnancy. This TCR was sampled from a female donor with multiple sclerosis, enrolled in a pregnancy study. The J gene is TRBJ1-2, the V gene TRBV4-2; 8 bases fit TRBD1. The CDR3 DNA reads TGTGCCAGCAGCCTCCCACAGGGGGGCTATGGCTACACCTTC. This encodes CASSLPQGGYGYTF.